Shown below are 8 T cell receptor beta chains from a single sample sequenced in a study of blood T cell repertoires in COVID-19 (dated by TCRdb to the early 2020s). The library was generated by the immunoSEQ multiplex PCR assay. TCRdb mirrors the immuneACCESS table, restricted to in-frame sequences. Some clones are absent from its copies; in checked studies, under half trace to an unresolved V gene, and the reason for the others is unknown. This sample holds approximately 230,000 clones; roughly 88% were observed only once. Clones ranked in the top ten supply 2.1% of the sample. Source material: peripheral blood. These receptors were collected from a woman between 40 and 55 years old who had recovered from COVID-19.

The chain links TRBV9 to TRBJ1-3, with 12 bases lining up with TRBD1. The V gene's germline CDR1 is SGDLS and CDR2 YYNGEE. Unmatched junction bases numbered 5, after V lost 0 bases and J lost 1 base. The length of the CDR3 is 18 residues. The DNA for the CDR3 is TGTGCCAGCAGCGTAGTGGGGACAGGGGGCGAATCTGGAAACACCATATATTTT. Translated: CASSVVGTGGESGNTIYF. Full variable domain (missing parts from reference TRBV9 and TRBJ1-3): DSGVTQTPKHLITATGQRVTLRCSPRSGDLSVYWYQQSLDQGLQFLIQYYNGEERAKGNILERFSAQQFPDLHSELNLSSLELGDSALYFCASSVVGTGGESGNTIYFGEGSWLTVV.

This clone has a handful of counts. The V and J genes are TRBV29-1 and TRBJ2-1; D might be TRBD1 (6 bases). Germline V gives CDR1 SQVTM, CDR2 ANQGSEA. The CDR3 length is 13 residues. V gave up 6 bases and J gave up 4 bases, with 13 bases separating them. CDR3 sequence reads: CSVRGDNYNEQFF. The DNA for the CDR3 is TGCAGCGTGAGAGGGGACAATTACAATGAGCAGTTCTTC.

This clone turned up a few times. The CDR3 region is CASSTDDRLPYEQYF. In DNA form, the CDR3 reads TGTGCCAGCAGCACTGACGACAGGTTACCCTACGAGCAGTACTTC. The chain employs TRBV7-2 and TRBJ2-7; perhaps TRBD1 as D (6 bases). The CDR3 length is 15 residues. In germline, CDR1 is SGHTA, CDR2 FQGNSA. The V and J ends lost 5 bases and 2 bases respectively, with 16 bases between them.

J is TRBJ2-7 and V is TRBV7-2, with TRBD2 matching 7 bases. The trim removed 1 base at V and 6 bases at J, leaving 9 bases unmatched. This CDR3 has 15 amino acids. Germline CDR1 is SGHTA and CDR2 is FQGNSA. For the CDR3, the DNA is TGTGCCAGCAGCTTAGGCAGCGGGGTATCGCTCGAGCAGTACTTC. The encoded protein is CASSLGSGVSLEQYF.

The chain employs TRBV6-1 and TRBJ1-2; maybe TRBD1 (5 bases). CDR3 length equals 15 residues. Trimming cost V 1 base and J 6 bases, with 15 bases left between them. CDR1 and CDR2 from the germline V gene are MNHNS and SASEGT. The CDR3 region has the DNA TGTGCCAGCAGTGAAGGGGGCAGGGACTTCCATGGCTACACCTTC. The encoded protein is CASSEGGRDFHGYTF.

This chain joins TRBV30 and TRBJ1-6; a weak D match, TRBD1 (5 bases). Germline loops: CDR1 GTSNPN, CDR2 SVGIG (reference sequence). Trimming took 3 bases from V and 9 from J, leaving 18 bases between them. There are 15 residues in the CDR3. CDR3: CAWSPPQGSSSPLHF. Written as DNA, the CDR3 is TGTGCCTGGAGCCCCCCCCAGGGATCCTCTTCACCCCTCCACTTT.

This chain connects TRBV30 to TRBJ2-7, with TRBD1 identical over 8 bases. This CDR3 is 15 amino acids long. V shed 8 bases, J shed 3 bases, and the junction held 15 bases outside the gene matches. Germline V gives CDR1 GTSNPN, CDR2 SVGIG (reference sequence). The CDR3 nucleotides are TGTGCCACAAGTCCAGGGGGACAGGCGATCTACGAGCAGTACTTC. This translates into CATSPGGQAIYEQYF. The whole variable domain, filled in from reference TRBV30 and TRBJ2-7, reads SQTIHQWPATLVQPVGSPLSLECTVEGTSNPNLYWYRQAAGRGLQLLFYSVGIGQISSEVPQNLSASRPQDRQFILSSKKLLLSDSGFYLCATSPGGQAIYEQYFGPGTRLTVT.

For the CDR3, the DNA is TGCGCCAGCAGCACGGGACTAGTCCCCTACGAGCAGTACTTC. Its translation: CASSTGLVPYEQYF. This rearrangement joins TRBV5-1 to TRBJ2-7, with TRBD2 matching 8 bases. Germline V gene lookup returns CDR1 SGHRS and CDR2 YFSETQ. J gave up 2 bases and V 4 bases, and 5 bases lay outside the gene matches. CDR3 length: 14 residues.